The text below deals with one TCR beta chain. This clonotype was seen many times. It lacks a known antigen. Base qualities are not recorded, but no much larger clone differs from it by a single base. This sample stems from a study of T-cell memory formation after mild COVID-19 (dated by TCRdb to 2020 to 2022). Background for the entire study: TCR sequence clusters from the two donors were largely donor specific. Two young, previously healthy adult volunteers, one female and one male, were included in the cohort. Longitudinal TCRalpha and TCRbeta repertoire sequencing tracked T-cell clones expanding and contracting after mild COVID-19 in a couple of donors. Overall study outcomes, separate from this receptor: Some responding clones were found in pre-infection memory, which suggests that pre-existing cross-reactive memory T cells took part in the SARS-CoV-2 response. Clones that contracted from day 15 to 85 showed balanced CD4/CD8 phenotypes, whereas a second wave of clones that expanded from day 15 to 37 leaned towards CD4+. The second-wave clones that peaked on day 37 were not confirmed to be SARS-CoV-2 specific. The study covered only two mild cases, and larger cohorts including severe cases with pre-infection samples were considered necessary. Contracting CD4+ clones were found mainly in CM and EM memory subsets, while CD8+ clones were enriched in EMRA.

Ficoll-Paque density gradient centrifugation was used to isolate PBMCs. At the junction V is shortened by 4 bases and J by 6 bases, with 13 bases in between. Based on the germline V gene, the CDR1 and CDR2 sequences are SGHTA and FQGNSA. The CDR3 contains 15 residues, cysteine and phenylalanine counted. CDR3 DNA only is kept here, 45 bases in frame from base 1. The sample was run on an Illumina NovaSeq 6000. Using 5'RACE with constant-segment primers, TCRalpha and TCRbeta cDNA libraries were constructed, with sample barcodes and unique molecular identifiers added in the process. Trizol reagent was used to extract RNA from every sample. The libraries were amplified in two PCR steps, and the second step added a second sample barcode and Illumina TruSeq adapters. The libraries were sequenced on an Illumina NovaSeq using 2 x 150 bp paired-end reads. The source study handled its data this way. Demultiplexing of reads and collapsing into UMI-guided consensus sequences were performed with migec v1.2.7. With mixcr v2.1.11, UMI consensuses were aligned to TRA and TRB V and J templates and assembled into clonotypes. A clonotype was counted as expanded or contracted only if both edgeR and NoisET called the change significant, with noise models trained on biological replicates. For edgeR calls, the cutoffs were a false discovery rate-adjusted p below 0.01 and a log2 fold-change threshold of 1. As an exploratory analysis of dynamics, max-normalized trajectories of the 1000 most abundant clonotypes were examined by PCA with hierarchical clustering. Each responding clone was given a CD4 or CD8 phenotype based on the CD4+ and CD8+ repertoires, which had been sequenced separately. TCRdb ran its own pipeline on the public reads, namely fastp trimming at Q25 and MiXCR clone calling, and kept in-frame beta chains. All rows with the same CDR3 protein become a single entry with the most common DNA and genes. TCRdb, not the original authors, processed these V and J calls. A total of about 300,000 distinct CDR3 sequences appear in this sample, just under 20% of them only once. The ten top clones hold roughly 21% of the sample.

The V and J genes are TRBV7-2 and TRBJ1-6; the D segment could be TRBD1, given 6 matching bases. What was sequenced was PBMCs or a T cell subset sorted from them (not recorded which). The clonotype originates from a man younger than 35 who had mild COVID-19 (a few samples of this study predate the infection). The sample titles of this study are shuffled in the database, so cell type and time point are left out; the donor was told from shared clones. The CDR3 loop reads CASSSQGTLNSPLHF. The bases read TGTGCCAGCAGCTCTCAGGGGACCCTTAATTCACCCCTCCACTTT.